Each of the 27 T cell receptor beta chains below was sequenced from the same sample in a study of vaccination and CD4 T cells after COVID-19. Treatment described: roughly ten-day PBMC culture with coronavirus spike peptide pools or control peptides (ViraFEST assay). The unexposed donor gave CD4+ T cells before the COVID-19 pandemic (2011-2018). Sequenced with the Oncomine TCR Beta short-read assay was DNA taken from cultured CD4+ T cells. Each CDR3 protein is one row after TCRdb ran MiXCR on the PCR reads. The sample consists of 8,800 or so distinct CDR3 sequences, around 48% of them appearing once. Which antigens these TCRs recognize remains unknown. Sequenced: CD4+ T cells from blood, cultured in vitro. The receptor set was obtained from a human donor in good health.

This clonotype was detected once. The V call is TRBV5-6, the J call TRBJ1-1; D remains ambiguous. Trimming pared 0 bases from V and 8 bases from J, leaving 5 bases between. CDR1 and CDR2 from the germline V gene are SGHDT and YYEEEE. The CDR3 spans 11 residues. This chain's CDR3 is CASSLAREAFF. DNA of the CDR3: TGTGCCAGCAGCTTGGCCCGGGAAGCTTTCTTT.

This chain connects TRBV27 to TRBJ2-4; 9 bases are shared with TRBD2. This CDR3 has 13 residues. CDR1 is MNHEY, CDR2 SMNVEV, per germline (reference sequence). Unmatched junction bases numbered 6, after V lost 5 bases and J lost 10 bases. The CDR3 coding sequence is TGTGCCAGCAGTGGCGGGAGGGGGCGGATTCAGTACTTC. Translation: CASSGGRGRIQYF.

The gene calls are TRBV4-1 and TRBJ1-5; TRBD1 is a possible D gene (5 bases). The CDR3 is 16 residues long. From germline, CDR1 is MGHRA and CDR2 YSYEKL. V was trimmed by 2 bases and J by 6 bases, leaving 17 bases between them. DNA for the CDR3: TGCGCCAGCAGCCAACCCTCCCAAGGGGTGGGTCAGCCCCAGCATTTT. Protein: CASSQPSQGVGQPQHF.

CDR3 residues: CSASEGVGNSPLHF. CDR3 in DNA: TGCAGTGCTAGTGAAGGGGTGGGTAATTCACCCCTCCACTTT. The rearrangement uses TRBV20-1 and TRBJ1-6, with D maybe TRBD1 (5 bases). This CDR3 contains 14 residues. Germline V CDR1 and CDR2: DFQATT, SNEGSKA (reference sequence). Trimming pared 3 bases from V and 6 bases from J, leaving 12 bases between.

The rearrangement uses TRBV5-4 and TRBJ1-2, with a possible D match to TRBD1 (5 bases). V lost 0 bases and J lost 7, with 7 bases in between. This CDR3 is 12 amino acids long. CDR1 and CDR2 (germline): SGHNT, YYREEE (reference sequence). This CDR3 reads CASSLVGAGYTF. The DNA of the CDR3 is TGTGCCAGCAGCTTGGTTGGGGCTGGCTACACCTTC. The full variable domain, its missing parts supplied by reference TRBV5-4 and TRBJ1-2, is ETGVTQSPTHLIKTRGQQVTLRCSSQSGHNTVSWYQQALGQGPQFIFQYYREEENGRGNFPPRFSGLQFPNYSSELNVNALELDDSALYLCASSLVGAGYTFGSGTRLTVV.

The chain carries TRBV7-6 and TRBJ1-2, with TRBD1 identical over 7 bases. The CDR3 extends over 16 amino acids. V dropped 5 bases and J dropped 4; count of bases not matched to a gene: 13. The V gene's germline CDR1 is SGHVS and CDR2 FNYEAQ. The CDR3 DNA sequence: TGTGCCAGCAGCCTAGGCGAGACAGGGACGTTCTATGGCTACACCTTC. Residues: CASSLGETGTFYGYTF.

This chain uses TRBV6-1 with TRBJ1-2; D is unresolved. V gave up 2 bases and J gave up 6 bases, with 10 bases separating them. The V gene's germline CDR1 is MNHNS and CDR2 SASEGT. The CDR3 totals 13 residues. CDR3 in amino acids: CASSEQGLDGYTF. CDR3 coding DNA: TGTGCCAGCAGTGAACAAGGACTGGATGGCTACACCTTC.

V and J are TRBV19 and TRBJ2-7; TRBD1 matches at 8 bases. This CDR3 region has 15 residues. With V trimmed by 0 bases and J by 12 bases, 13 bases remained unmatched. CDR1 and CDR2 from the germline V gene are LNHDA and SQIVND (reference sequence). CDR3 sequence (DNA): TGTGCCAGTAGTATAGAACCAACAGGGGGTCGGGGGCTGTACTTC. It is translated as CASSIEPTGGRGLYF.

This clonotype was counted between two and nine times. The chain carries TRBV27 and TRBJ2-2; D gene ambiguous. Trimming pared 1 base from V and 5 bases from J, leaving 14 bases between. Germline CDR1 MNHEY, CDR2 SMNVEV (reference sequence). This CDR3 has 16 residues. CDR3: CASSLYLGKSTGELFF. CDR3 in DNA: TGTGCCAGCAGTTTATATCTTGGCAAATCTACCGGGGAGCTGTTTTTT.

CDR3 sequence (DNA): TGTGCCAGCAGCTCGAGGGTGATGGGACTGCATAGCACAGATACGCAGTATTTT. This sequence encodes CASSSRVMGLHSTDTQYF. This sequence joins TRBV7-6 and TRBJ2-3, with D perhaps matching TRBD2 (6 bases). V was clipped by 4 bases and J by 0 bases, with 20 bases between them. Looked up from germline, CDR1 is SGHVS and CDR2 is FNYEAQ. The CDR3 sequence is 18 residues long.

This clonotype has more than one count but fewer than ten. The CDR3 loop reads CASSQDLGAYGYTF. CDR3 DNA: TGTGCCAGCAGCCAAGATCTGGGGGCATATGGCTACACCTTC. The gene calls are TRBV14 and TRBJ1-2, with D possibly matching TRBD1 (6 bases). The CDR3 is 14 amino acids. The germline V and J ends were trimmed by 0 bases and 5 bases, with 10 bases remaining between them. CDR1 is SGHDN, CDR2 FVKESK, per germline.

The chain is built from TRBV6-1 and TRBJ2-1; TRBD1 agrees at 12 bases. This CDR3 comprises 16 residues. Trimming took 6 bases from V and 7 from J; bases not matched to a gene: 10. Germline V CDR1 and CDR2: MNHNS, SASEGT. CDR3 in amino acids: CASRTGDRGLSNEQFF. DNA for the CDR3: TGTGCCAGCAGAACGGGGGACAGGGGGCTTAGTAATGAGCAGTTCTTC.

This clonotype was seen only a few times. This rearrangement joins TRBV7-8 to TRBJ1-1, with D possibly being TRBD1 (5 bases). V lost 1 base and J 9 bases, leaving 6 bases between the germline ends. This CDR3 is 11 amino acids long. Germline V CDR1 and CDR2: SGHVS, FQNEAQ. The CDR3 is CASSLGQKAFF. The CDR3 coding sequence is TGTGCCAGCAGCTTAGGACAGAAAGCTTTCTTT.

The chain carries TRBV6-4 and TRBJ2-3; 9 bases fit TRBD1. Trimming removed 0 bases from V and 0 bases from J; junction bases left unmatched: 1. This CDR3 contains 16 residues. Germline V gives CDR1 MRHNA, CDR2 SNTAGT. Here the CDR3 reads CASSDSGTGSTDTQYF. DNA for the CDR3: TGTGCCAGCAGTGACTCGGGGACAGGGAGCACAGATACGCAGTATTTT.

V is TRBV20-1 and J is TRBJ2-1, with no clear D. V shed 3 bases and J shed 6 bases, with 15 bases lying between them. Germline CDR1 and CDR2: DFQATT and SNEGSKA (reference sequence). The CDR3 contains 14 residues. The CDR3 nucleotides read TGCAGTGCTAGTCCCGGCCTAGATAGCAATGAGCAGTTCTTC. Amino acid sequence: CSASPGLDSNEQFF.

The CDR3 protein is CASSIRTDYNQPQHF. The DNA for the CDR3 is TGTGCCAGTAGTATTCGGACAGATTACAATCAGCCCCAGCATTTT. This chain links TRBV19 with TRBJ1-5; D may be TRBD1 (6 bases). V was cut by 3 bases and J by 3 bases, with 12 bases left in between. From germline, CDR1 is LNHDA and CDR2 SQIVND (reference sequence). This CDR3 contains 15 residues. The entire variable domain, with the rest obtained from reference TRBV19 and TRBJ1-5, is as follows: DGGITQSPKYLFRKEGQNVTLSCEQNLNHDAMYWYRQDPGQGLRLIYYSQIVNDFQKGDIAEGYSVSREKKESFPLTVTSAQKNPTAFYLCASSIRTDYNQPQHFGDGTRLSIL.

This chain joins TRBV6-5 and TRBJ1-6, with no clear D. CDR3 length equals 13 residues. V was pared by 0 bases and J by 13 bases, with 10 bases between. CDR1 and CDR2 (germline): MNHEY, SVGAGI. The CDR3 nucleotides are TGTGCCAGCAGTTACTCCGTCAAGGAGCCCCTCCACTTT. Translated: CASSYSVKEPLHF.

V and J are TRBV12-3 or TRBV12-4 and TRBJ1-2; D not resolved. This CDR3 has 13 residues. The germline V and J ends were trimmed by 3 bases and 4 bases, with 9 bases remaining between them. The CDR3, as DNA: TGTGCCAGCAGTTTCGTGGTCTCCTATGGCTACACCTTC. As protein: CASSFVVSYGYTF.

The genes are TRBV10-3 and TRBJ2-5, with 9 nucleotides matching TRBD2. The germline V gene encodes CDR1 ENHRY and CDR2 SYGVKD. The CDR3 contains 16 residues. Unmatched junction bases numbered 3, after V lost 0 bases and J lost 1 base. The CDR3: CAISESGGRAQETQYF. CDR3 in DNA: TGTGCCATCAGTGAGTCGGGCGGGAGGGCCCAAGAGACCCAGTACTTC.

The CDR3 loop is CASSDGTSGSRETQYF. In nucleotides, the CDR3 is TGTGCCAGCAGCGATGGGACTAGCGGGAGTCGAGAGACCCAGTACTTC. This chain connects TRBV5-4 to TRBJ2-5; 14 bases fit TRBD2. The germline V gene encodes CDR1 SGHNT and CDR2 YYREEE (reference sequence). This CDR3 contains 16 residues. J was trimmed by 4 bases and V by 4 bases; bases with no gene match: 6.

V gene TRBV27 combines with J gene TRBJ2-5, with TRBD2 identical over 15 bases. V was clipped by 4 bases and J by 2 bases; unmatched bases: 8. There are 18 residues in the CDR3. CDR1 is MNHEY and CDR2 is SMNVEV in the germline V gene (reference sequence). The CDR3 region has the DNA TGTGCCAGCAGTTCAGGACTAGCGGGGGGGCCTAGGCAAGAGACCCAGTACTTC. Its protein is CASSSGLAGGPRQETQYF.

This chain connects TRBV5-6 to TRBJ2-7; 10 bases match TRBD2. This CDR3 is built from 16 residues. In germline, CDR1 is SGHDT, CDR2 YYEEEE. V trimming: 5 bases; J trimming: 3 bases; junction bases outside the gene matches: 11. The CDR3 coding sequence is TGTGCCAGCAGTCCCACCCCTAGCGGGAGTCTCTACGAGCAGTACTTC. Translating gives CASSPTPSGSLYEQYF.

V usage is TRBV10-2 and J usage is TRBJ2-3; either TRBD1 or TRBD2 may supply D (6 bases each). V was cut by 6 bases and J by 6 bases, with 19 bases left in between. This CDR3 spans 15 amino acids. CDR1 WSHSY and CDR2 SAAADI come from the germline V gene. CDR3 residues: CASRVFRPGADTQYF. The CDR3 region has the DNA TGCGCCAGCAGAGTTTTTAGGCCGGGGGCTGATACGCAGTATTTT.

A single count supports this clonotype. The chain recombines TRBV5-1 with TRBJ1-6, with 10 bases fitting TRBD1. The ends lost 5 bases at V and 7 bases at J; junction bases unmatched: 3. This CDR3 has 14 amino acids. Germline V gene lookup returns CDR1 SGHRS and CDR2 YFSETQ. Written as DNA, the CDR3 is TGCGCCAGCAGTCAGGGACAGGGGAATTCACCCCTCCACTTT. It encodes CASSQGQGNSPLHF.

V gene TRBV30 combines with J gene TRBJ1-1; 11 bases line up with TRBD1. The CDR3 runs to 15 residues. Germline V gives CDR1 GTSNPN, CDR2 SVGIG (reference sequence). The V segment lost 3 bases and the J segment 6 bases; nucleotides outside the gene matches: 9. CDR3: CAWRQSGTGGPEAFF. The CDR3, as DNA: TGTGCCTGGAGACAATCTGGGACAGGGGGGCCTGAAGCTTTCTTT.

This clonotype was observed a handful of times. In nucleotides, the CDR3 is TGTGCCAGCAGCCTCTCCCAGGGAAGGGACACTGAAGCTTTCTTT. Its translation is CASSLSQGRDTEAFF. The J gene is TRBJ1-1, the V gene TRBV7-6; possibly TRBD1 for D (5 bases). Germline loops: CDR1 SGHVS, CDR2 FNYEAQ. The CDR3 runs to 15 residues. Trimming shortened V by 5 bases and J by 3 bases, and 16 bases separated the two germline ends.

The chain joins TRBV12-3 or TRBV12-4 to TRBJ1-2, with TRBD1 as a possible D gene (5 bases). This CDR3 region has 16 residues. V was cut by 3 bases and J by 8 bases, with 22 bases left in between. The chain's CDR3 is CASSFKGNLIGRGYTF. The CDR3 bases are TGTGCCAGCAGTTTCAAGGGGAACTTAATTGGGAGAGGCTACACCTTC.